The clone carrying this T cell receptor (beta chain) has more than one count but fewer than ten. This entry comes from a study of T cells in localized non-small cell lung cancer. This table comes from immunoSEQ multiplex PCR, and its TCRdb copy is limited to in-frame clones, with some not included. The sample contains fewer than 4,500 clones, about 20% of which appear only once. The sample consisted of lung tumor tissue, taken before any cancer treatment. The sequence was collected from a female donor aged 60 or older with stage II lung adenocarcinoma.

The CDR3 region has the DNA TGTGCCAGCAGAAGGGGGAGAGGGACCGGGGAGCTGTTTTTT. Protein: CASRRGRGTGELFF. The rearrangement uses TRBV11-3 and TRBJ2-2, with D maybe TRBD1 (6 bases). The CDR3 sequence is 14 residues long. Germline lookup yields CDR1 SGHNT and CDR2 YENEEA. V was clipped by 6 bases and J by 5 bases, with 13 bases between them.